This T cell receptor beta chain was sequenced for a study of T cell responses to AZD1222 COVID-19 vaccine. On the study more broadly: The analysis combined second doses at about 4 or about 12 weeks. Study-level findings and limits: Reportedly, nearly half of unique spike TCRs recognized epitopes outside B.1.351/B.1.1.7 mutations.

This clone was seen repeatedly, ten times or more. What it binds is not known. The germline gives CDR1 MNHNY, CDR2 SVGAGI (reference sequence). The length of the CDR3 is 14 residues. After removal of 2 bases from V and 5 bases from J, the junction contained 1 base not matched to a gene. Generated by immunoSEQ multiplex PCR, the TCRdb table keeps only in-frame clones and is missing some. The repertoire holds about 150,000 clones, with roughly 90% as singletons. The clonotype originates from an adult in good health. The source material was peripheral blood, sampled on day 0 of AZD1222 vaccination. V gene TRBV6-6 combines with J gene TRBJ2-7; TRBD1 aligns across 12 bases. DNA for the CDR3: TGTGCCAGCAGTTACGGGACAGGGGGCGACGAGCAGTACTTC. Translating gives CASSYGTGGDEQYF.